The 21 T cell receptor beta chains below all came from one sample that was sequenced in a study of blood T cell repertoires in COVID-19. Here immunoSEQ multiplex PCR was the method, and the copy in TCRdb shows in-frame clones only, minus some. The sample lists 230,000 or so clones, about 91% occurring once. The sequencing input was peripheral blood. These receptors originate from a woman between 35 and 50 years old who had recovered from COVID-19.

V and J are TRBV24-1 and TRBJ1-2; D might be TRBD1 (5 bases). Germline V gene data show CDR1 as KGHDR and CDR2 as SFDVKD. The CDR3 consists of 15 residues. Between the trimmed V and J ends, which lost 4 bases and 0 bases, there was a span of 11 bases. Here the CDR3 DNA reads TGTGCCACCAGTGAAACAGGTACAGCTAACTATGGCTACACCTTC. It is translated as CATSETGTANYGYTF.

The V call is TRBV29-1, the J call TRBJ1-2; maybe TRBD1 (6 bases). CDR1 and CDR2 (germline): SQVTM, ANQGSEA. The length of the CDR3 is 14 residues. V was shortened by 5 bases and J by 2 bases, with 15 bases between the two germline ends. The CDR3 sequence is CSVTAGASNYGYTF. For the CDR3, the DNA is TGCAGCGTTACTGCGGGGGCTTCAAACTATGGCTACACCTTC.

V usage is TRBV7-9 and J usage is TRBJ2-1, with TRBD2 matching 10 bases. CDR3 length equals 14 residues. Germline V gene lookup returns CDR1 SEHNR and CDR2 FQNEAQ (reference sequence). The trim removed 5 bases at V and 7 bases at J, leaving 5 bases unmatched. The CDR3 sequence is CASSQGLAVNEQFF. CDR3 nucleotides: TGTGCCAGCAGCCAAGGACTAGCGGTTAATGAGCAGTTCTTC.

CDR3 sequence (DNA): TGTGCCAGTAGACTGGACAGGGTCAACACTGAAGCTTTCTTT. This codes for CASRLDRVNTEAFF. V usage is TRBV19 and J usage is TRBJ1-1; 8 bases agree with TRBD1. The germline gives CDR1 LNHDA, CDR2 SQIVND (reference sequence). This CDR3 comprises 14 residues. Trimming took 6 bases from V and 2 from J; bases not matched to a gene: 5.

This clone was seen just once. V is TRBV2 and J is TRBJ1-1; D remains unclear. There are 14 residues in the CDR3. Germline CDR1 SNHLY, CDR2 FYNNEI. Trimming left V 6 bases short and J 0 bases short, with 11 bases between. The CDR3 DNA sequence: TGTGCCAGCAGACCTAGCACGCTGAACACTGAAGCTTTCTTT. It encodes CASRPSTLNTEAFF.

V and J are TRBV7-9 and TRBJ2-2; D is perhaps TRBD1 (5 bases). Looked up from germline, CDR1 is SEHNR and CDR2 is FQNEAQ (reference sequence). CDR3 length: 15 amino acids. V dropped 5 bases and J dropped 6 bases, with 16 bases sitting between them. CDR3 protein: CASSPGIGAAGELFF. CDR3 sequence (DNA): TGTGCCAGCAGCCCAGGGATCGGTGCCGCCGGGGAGCTGTTTTTT.

This chain links TRBV20-1 with TRBJ2-3; no reliable D call. Per the germline V gene, CDR1 is DFQATT and CDR2 is SNEGSKA (reference sequence). V gave up 3 bases and J gave up 3 bases, with 13 bases separating them. The CDR3 is 14 residues long. The CDR3, as DNA: TGCAGTGCTAGTTCAATAGCCGTGACAGATACGCAGTATTTT. Translation: CSASSIAVTDTQYF.

The table lists this clone with a count of one. The chain has TRBV11-2 and TRBJ1-2; the match to TRBD1 covers 7 bases. CDR1 and CDR2 from the germline V gene are SGHAT and FQNNGV. V was clipped by 5 bases and J by 4 bases; unmatched bases: 10. The CDR3 runs 15 residues. CDR3 loop: CASSPRTGTGYGYTF. The CDR3 DNA reads as TGTGCCAGCAGCCCCCGGACAGGAACGGGCTATGGCTACACCTTC. Full variable domain (outside the CDR3, taken from reference TRBV11-2 and TRBJ1-2): EAGVAQSPRYKIIEKRQSVAFWCNPISGHATLYWYQQILGQGPKLLIQFQNNGVVDDSQLPKDRFSAERLKGVDSTLKIQPAKLEDSAVYLCASSPRTGTGYGYTFGSGTRLTVV.

The chain carries TRBV6-5 and TRBJ2-1; 8 bases match TRBD1. The CDR3 is 13 amino acids. J gave up 4 bases and V 10 bases, and 6 bases lay outside the gene matches. Germline loops: CDR1 MNHEY, CDR2 SVGAGI. This CDR3 reads CATGQGYYNEQFF. DNA for the CDR3: TGTGCCACCGGACAGGGCTATTACAATGAGCAGTTCTTC.

The V gene is TRBV5-4, the J gene TRBJ2-4, with TRBD2 as a possible D gene (5 bases). The V gene lost 0 bases and the J gene lost 8 bases, with 9 bases spanning the gap. The CDR3 is made up of 13 amino acids. Germline assignment: CDR1 SGHNT and CDR2 YYREEE (reference sequence). CDR3: CASSLDEGYIQYF. The CDR3 DNA follows: TGTGCCAGCAGCTTGGACGAGGGATACATTCAGTACTTC.

The chain employs TRBV3-1 (or the pseudogene TRBV3-2) and TRBJ1-5; D gene unclear. The CDR3 is made up of 14 amino acids. V lost 5 bases to trimming and J lost 2 bases, with 10 bases between them. The germline V gene encodes CDR1 LGHDT and CDR2 YNNKEL (reference sequence). The CDR3 sequence: CASSGGGGNQPQHF. The CDR3 nucleotides read TGTGCCAGCAGCGGTGGAGGAGGCAATCAGCCCCAGCATTTT.

The chain employs TRBV29-1 and TRBJ2-5; 8 positions agree with TRBD2. Germline-derived CDR1 and CDR2 are SQVTM and ANQGSEA. V was pared by 6 bases and J by 4 bases, with 7 bases of the junction left unmatched. This CDR3 spans 13 amino acids. The CDR3 DNA sequence: TGCAGCGTCGTGCGGGGGGCGGCAGAGACCCAGTACTTC. Amino acids: CSVVRGAAETQYF.

The gene calls are TRBV12-3 or TRBV12-4 and TRBJ1-2; TRBD1 is a possible D gene (5 bases). Trimming left V 7 bases short and J 4 bases short, with 13 bases between. CDR3 length: 13 residues. CDR3 in amino acids: CASTPDIRYGYTF. The CDR3 DNA is TGTGCCAGCACCCCGGACATCCGCTATGGCTACACCTTC.

A single count supports this clone. The J gene is TRBJ1-3, the V gene TRBV18, with unresolved D. Germline V CDR1 and CDR2: KGHSH, LQKENI. CDR3 length: 16 residues. Trimming pared 3 bases from V and 0 bases from J, leaving 12 bases between. In nucleotides, the CDR3 is TGTGCCAGCTCACCCGGTGGAGGAAGCTCTGGAAACACCATATATTTT. Its translation: CASSPGGGSSGNTIYF.

The J gene is TRBJ2-3, the V gene TRBV6-4, with a possible D match to TRBD1 (5 bases). In germline, CDR1 is MRHNA, CDR2 SNTAGT. The CDR3 extends over 15 amino acids. Trimming stripped 0 bases from V and 1 base from J, with 8 bases between. The CDR3 nucleotides are TGTGCCAGCAGTGACTCCAGGACACGCACAGATACGCAGTATTTT. This translates into CASSDSRTRTDTQYF.

The chain employs TRBV24-1 and TRBJ1-1; D gene unclear. Germline loops: CDR1 KGHDR, CDR2 SFDVKD. V gave up 5 bases and J gave up 7 bases, with 13 bases separating them. The CDR3 has 13 amino acids. CDR3 region: CATSGTDSLEAFF. The CDR3 DNA reads TGTGCCACCAGTGGTACAGATTCTCTTGAAGCTTTCTTT.

The chain uses TRBV10-1 and TRBJ1-1; 7 bases are shared with TRBD1. The CDR3 covers 16 residues. The junction had 5 bases not matched to a gene; V was cut back by 0 bases and J by 1 base. Germline CDR1 is WNHNN and CDR2 is SYGVQD (reference sequence). For the CDR3, the DNA is TGCGCCAGCAGTGAGTCAACAGGGGCCCGGAACACTGAAGCTTTCTTT. Translated, it gives CASSESTGARNTEAFF.

Of note for this clone: The junction departs from the called germline gene at one end, perhaps through a read error. CDR3 DNA sequence: TGTGCCAGCAGCGAAGGGAGGCCCTCTGGGGCCAACGTCCTGACTTTC. Its translation is CASSEGRPSGANVLTF. This chain connects TRBV6-1 to TRBJ2-6; tentative D call: TRBD2 (6 bases). This CDR3 comprises 16 residues. From germline, CDR1 is MNHNS and CDR2 SASEGT.

The CDR3: CASSLSGQGALRNEKLFF. For the CDR3, the DNA is TGTGCCAGCAGTTTATCGGGACAGGGGGCGCTTCGTAATGAAAAACTGTTTTTT. V gene TRBV27 combines with J gene TRBJ1-4, with TRBD1 matching over 12 bases. V was pared by 0 bases and J by 4 bases, with 6 bases of the junction left unmatched. The CDR3 length is 18 residues. Germline loops: CDR1 MNHEY, CDR2 SMNVEV (reference sequence).

The rearrangement uses TRBV14 and TRBJ1-1; unclear D gene. Per the germline V gene, CDR1 is SGHDN and CDR2 is FVKESK. CDR3 size: 13 residues. V was clipped by 2 bases and J by 5 bases, with 9 bases between them. The CDR3 loop reads CASSQFGETEAFF. The CDR3 DNA sequence: TGTGCCAGCAGCCAATTTGGGGAGACTGAAGCTTTCTTT.

V usage is TRBV19 and J usage is TRBJ1-1; tentative D call: TRBD1 (6 bases). Trimming took off 7 bases at V and 2 bases at J, with 20 bases between the two ends. The CDR3 consists of 16 residues. Germline lookup yields CDR1 LNHDA and CDR2 SQIVND (reference sequence). The chain's CDR3 is CASTLGAGDLNTEAFF. In nucleotides, the CDR3 is TGTGCCAGTACCCTAGGGGCAGGGGACCTTAACACTGAAGCTTTCTTT.